This T cell receptor beta chain derives from a study of blood T cell repertoires in COVID-19. Overall study: From the United States, Italy and Spain came samples of acute and convalescent COVID-19. The cDNA or gDNA used as material had been derived from T cells, B-cell-depleted T cells, or PBMCs.

Authors' data handling: Cell counts per sample came from amplifying reference gene primers. Profiling relied on immunoSEQ multiplex PCR, and the TCRdb table lists in-frame clones only, not all of them. The DNA was the basis for D and trimming; V, J and clone size are from that table. The sample lists approximately 180,000 clones, over 60% seen once, with roughly 28% in the top ten. This clone was seen only once. This CDR3 spans 17 amino acids. The V end was cut by 3 bases, the J end by 4 bases, with 23 bases between. Sequences were obtained from peripheral blood. The sequence was obtained from a woman in her 70s with acute or convalescent COVID-19. The chain has TRBV5-3 and TRBJ2-7; D is possibly TRBD1 (6 bases). TRBV5-3 is identified as an open reading frame with a role that is uncertain. The CDR3 protein is CARSSIARTVSKYEQYF. In DNA form, the CDR3 reads TGTGCCAGAAGCTCGATCGCCCGGACAGTATCAAAGTACGAGCAGTACTTC.